This TCR beta chain emerged from a study of T cells in Graves' hyperthyroidism and ophthalmopathy. From RNA transcripts, TCR beta CDR3 regions were amplified. First-round RT-PCR targeting the TCR CDR3 was performed with the HTBI primer set. TCRdb processed the multiplex PCR reads anew with MiXCR; each CDR3 protein has one entry. Of about 620,000 distinct CDR3 sequences listed, 15% to 20% are singletons. This CDR3 is built from 15 residues. From germline, CDR1 is LNHDA and CDR2 SQIVND (reference sequence). V was clipped by 7 bases and J by 0 bases; unmatched bases: 6. Whole-study findings and limits: A model of 13 V-J features distinguished ophthalmopathy from stable hyperthyroidism. Most expanded thyroid clonotypes above 0.001 recurred in blood.

The diagnostic basis comprised clinical symptoms, serum thyroxine and TRAb, thyroid ultrasound and orbital computed tomography. 10 ml fresh peripheral blood yielded the PBMCs. About this clonotype: Its antigen is still unknown.

Sequenced material: blood. This clonotype was sampled from a woman aged 25 to 39 with Graves' hyperthyroidism. The V and J genes are TRBV19 and TRBJ2-1; 7 bases fit TRBD2. Here the CDR3 reads CASTPSGISYNEQFF. Written as DNA, the CDR3 is TGTGCCAGTACCCCGAGCGGGATCTCCTACAATGAGCAGTTCTTC.